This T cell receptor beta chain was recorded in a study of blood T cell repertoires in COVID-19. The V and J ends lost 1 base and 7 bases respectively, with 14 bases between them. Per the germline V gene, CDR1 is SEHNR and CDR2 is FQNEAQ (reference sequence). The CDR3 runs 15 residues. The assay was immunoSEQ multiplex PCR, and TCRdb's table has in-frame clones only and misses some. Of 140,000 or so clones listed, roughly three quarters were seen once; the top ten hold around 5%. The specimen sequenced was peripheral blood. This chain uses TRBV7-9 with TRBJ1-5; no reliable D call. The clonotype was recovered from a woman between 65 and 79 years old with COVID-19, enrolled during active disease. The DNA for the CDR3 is TGTGCCAGCAGCTTAGGATCAGGTGTTGGCCAGCCCCAGCATTTT. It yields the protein CASSLGSGVGQPQHF.